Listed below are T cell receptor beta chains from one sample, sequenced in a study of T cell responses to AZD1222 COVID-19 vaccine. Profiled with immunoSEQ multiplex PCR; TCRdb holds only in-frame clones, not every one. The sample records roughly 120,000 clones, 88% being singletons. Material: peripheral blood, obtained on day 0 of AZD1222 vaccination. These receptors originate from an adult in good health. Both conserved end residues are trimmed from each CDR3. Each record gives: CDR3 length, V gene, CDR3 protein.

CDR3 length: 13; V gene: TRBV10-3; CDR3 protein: AISGGREDTGELF
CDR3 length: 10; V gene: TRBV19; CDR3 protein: ASSKNTGELF
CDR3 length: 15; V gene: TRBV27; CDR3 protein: ASSFRTAPTGDYGYT
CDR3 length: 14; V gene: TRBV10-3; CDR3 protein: AISGGTSGGHYEQY
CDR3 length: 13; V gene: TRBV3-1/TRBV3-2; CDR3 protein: ASRLSGVNQETQY
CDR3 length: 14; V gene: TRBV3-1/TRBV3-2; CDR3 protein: ASSPFGDRPYNEQF
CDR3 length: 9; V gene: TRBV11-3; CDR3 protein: ASSFAETQY
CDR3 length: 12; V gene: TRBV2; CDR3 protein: ASKRERQRETQY
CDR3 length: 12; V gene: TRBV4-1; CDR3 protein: ASSHLSLGNTQY
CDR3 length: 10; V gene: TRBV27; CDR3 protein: ASSSGLSGYT
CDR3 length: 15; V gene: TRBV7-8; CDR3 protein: ASSLHPPWDNRYEQY
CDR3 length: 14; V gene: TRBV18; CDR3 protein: ASSPLGQSSYNEQF
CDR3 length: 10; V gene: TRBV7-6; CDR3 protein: ASSLALREQY
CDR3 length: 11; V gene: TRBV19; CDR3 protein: ASSSGRPYGYT
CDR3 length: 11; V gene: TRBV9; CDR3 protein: ASSLGTGGEAV
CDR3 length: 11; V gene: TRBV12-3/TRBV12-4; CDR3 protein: ASRQGPSYEQY
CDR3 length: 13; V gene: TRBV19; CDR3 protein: ASSTFPTGGTEAF
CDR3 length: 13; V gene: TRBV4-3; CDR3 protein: ASSQAGEGTYGYT
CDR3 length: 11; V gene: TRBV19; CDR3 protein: ASSRQGDYEQY
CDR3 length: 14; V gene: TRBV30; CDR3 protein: AWSLLGTTGANVLT
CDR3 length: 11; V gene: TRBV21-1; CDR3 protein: ASSPIRAGRRY
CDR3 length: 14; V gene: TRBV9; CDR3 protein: ASSVDLAGGQETQY
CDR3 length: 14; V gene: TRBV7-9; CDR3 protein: ASRPWTAAGSYEQY
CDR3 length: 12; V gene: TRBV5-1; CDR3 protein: ASSIGQAAYEQY
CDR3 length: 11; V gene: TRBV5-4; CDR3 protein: ASSDRGSYEQY
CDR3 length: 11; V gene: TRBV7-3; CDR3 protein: ASSLNDGNTIY
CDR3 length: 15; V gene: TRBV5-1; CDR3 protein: ASRDDGTSSGANVLT
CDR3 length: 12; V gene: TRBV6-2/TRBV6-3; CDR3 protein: ASSYPPLSNEQF
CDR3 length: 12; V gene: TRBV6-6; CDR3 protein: ASTSGDSGNTIY
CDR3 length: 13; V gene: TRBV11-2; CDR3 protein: ASSSRLEFPETQY
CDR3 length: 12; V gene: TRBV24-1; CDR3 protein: ATSDPGQGNGYT
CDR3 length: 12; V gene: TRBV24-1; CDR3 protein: ATSDPLLGGKLF